Listed here are 27 T cell receptor beta chains from one sample, sequenced in a study of blood T cell repertoires in COVID-19. Using immunoSEQ multiplex PCR, the repertoire was profiled, and TCRdb retains in-frame clones only, with some absent. The table has about 210,000 clones, approximately 91% seen once. Sample: peripheral blood. The receptors were sampled from a man in his forties with acute or convalescent COVID-19.

The genes are TRBV6-1 and TRBJ2-3; TRBD1 might be the D (5 bases). CDR1 and CDR2 from the germline V gene are MNHNS and SASEGT. V lost 0 bases to trimming and J lost 2 bases, with 12 bases between them. This CDR3 has 16 amino acids. CDR3 coding DNA: TGTGCCAGCAGTGAAGCGATAAACAGGAACACAGATACGCAGTATTTT. Translation: CASSEAINRNTDTQYF.

The rearrangement links TRBV7-2 to TRBJ2-3, with TRBD2 identical over 11 bases. Germline values: CDR1 SGHTA, CDR2 FQGNSA. Trimming removed 5 bases from V and 4 bases from J; junction bases left unmatched: 5. The CDR3 is 15 amino acids. CDR3 amino acids: CASSNLAGGPDTQYF. The CDR3 DNA reads as TGTGCCAGCAGCAATCTAGCGGGAGGACCAGATACGCAGTATTTT.

Only a few counts were recorded for this clone. The genes are TRBV4-3 and TRBJ2-7; 9 bases align to TRBD2. The V and J ends lost 0 bases and 7 bases, in that order; junction bases with no gene match: 13. Germline assignment: CDR1 LGHNA and CDR2 YSLEER. The CDR3 totals 17 residues. The DNA of the CDR3 is TGCGCCAGCAGCCAAGATAGGACCGGGACTAGCTCGGGGGAGCAGTACTTC. Its translation is CASSQDRTGTSSGEQYF.

This clone occurred a few times. The chain uses TRBV27 and TRBJ2-3; 9 bases agree with TRBD2. Losses at the gene ends were 2 bases for V and 2 bases for J; bases not matched to a gene: 5. The CDR3 has 16 amino acids. The germline gives CDR1 MNHEY, CDR2 SMNVEV (reference sequence). The CDR3 nucleotides read TGTGCCAGCAGTTTAAAAGCGGGGGGCCCCACAGATACGCAGTATTTT. It yields the protein CASSLKAGGPTDTQYF.

The chain is built from TRBV12-3 or TRBV12-4 and TRBJ1-1, with TRBD1 identical over 10 bases. V shed 6 bases and J 8 bases; nucleotides not matched to a gene: 0. The length of the CDR3 is 11 residues. Written as DNA, the CDR3 is TGTGCCAGCAGGGGACAGGGGGAAGCTTTCTTT. The encoded protein is CASRGQGEAFF.

V is TRBV5-6 and J is TRBJ1-6, with D possibly matching TRBD1 (6 bases). V lost 0 bases to trimming and J lost 6 bases, with 13 bases between them. The CDR3 sequence is 16 residues long. In germline, CDR1 is SGHDT, CDR2 YYEEEE. CDR3 amino acids: CASSLETGGGNSPLHF. CDR3 nucleotide sequence: TGTGCCAGCAGCTTGGAGACAGGAGGTGGTAATTCACCCCTCCACTTT.

The V call is TRBV5-6, the J call TRBJ2-3; 11 bases map to TRBD2. CDR1 is SGHDT, CDR2 YYEEEE, per germline. Unmatched junction bases numbered 7, after V lost 3 bases and J lost 4 bases. The CDR3 length is 16 residues. CDR3 coding DNA: TGTGCCAGCAGCTCACCCGGGACTAGCGGTCCAGATACGCAGTATTTT. Translation: CASSSPGTSGPDTQYF.

V usage is TRBV5-4 and J usage is TRBJ1-2; 12 bases agree with TRBD1. The ends lost 5 bases at V and 6 bases at J; junction bases unmatched: 2. Per the germline V gene, CDR1 is SGHNT and CDR2 is YYREEE (reference sequence). CDR3 length equals 13 residues. The DNA of the CDR3 is TGTGCCAGCAGGTGGGACAGGGGGCATGGCTACACCTTC. This encodes CASRWDRGHGYTF.

The rearrangement uses TRBV19 and TRBJ1-5; 8 bases map to TRBD1. The germline V gene has CDR1 LNHDA and CDR2 SQIVND (reference sequence). There are 15 residues in the CDR3. V was pared by 7 bases and J by 4 bases, with 9 bases of the junction left unmatched. The CDR3: CASTSGQGGNQPQHF. The CDR3 bases are TGTGCCAGTACTTCTGGACAGGGTGGAAATCAGCCCCAGCATTTT.

The chain joins TRBV19 to TRBJ2-2; TRBD2 might be the D (5 bases). Germline V gene lookup returns CDR1 LNHDA and CDR2 SQIVND (reference sequence). V lost 1 base, J lost 5 bases, and 11 bases lay in between. The CDR3 consists of 15 residues. This CDR3 reads CASSIGGFGTGELFF. The CDR3 nucleotides read TGTGCCAGTAGTATAGGAGGGTTCGGGACCGGGGAGCTGTTTTTT.

This clone has at least ten counts. This rearrangement joins TRBV13 to TRBJ2-1; D is perhaps TRBD1 (6 bases). V was shortened by 6 bases and J by 2 bases, with 20 bases between the two germline ends. The CDR3 consists of 17 residues. Germline V gene data show CDR1 as PRHDT and CDR2 as FYEKMQ (reference sequence). The CDR3 reads CASRNEDSLFAYNEQFF. The CDR3 DNA sequence: TGTGCCAGCAGAAACGAGGACAGCCTTTTTGCCTACAATGAGCAGTTCTTC.

The chain recombines TRBV2 with TRBJ1-6; D unclear. Germline V CDR1 and CDR2: SNHLY, FYNNEI. Trimming took off 0 bases at V and 10 bases at J, with 13 bases between the two ends. The CDR3 spans 15 residues. The CDR3 spells CASSEAHGEISPLHF. In nucleotides, the CDR3 is TGTGCCAGCAGTGAAGCGCACGGGGAAATCTCACCCCTCCACTTT.

This chain joins TRBV18 and TRBJ2-7; 7 bases are shared with TRBD2. The CDR3 covers 15 residues. The V gene end was trimmed by 2 bases and the J gene end by 6 bases; junction bases not matched to a gene: 10. CDR1 and CDR2 (germline): KGHSH, LQKENI. CDR3 coding DNA: TGTGCCAGCTCACCAGCGAGCAGGGAGGGATCCGAGCAGTACTTC. Its protein is CASSPASREGSEQYF.

This chain connects TRBV7-9 to TRBJ2-1; D is unclear. The V gene's germline CDR1 is SEHNR and CDR2 FQNEAQ (reference sequence). This CDR3 comprises 11 residues. V was trimmed by 5 bases and J by 12 bases, leaving 11 bases between them. The CDR3 loop is CASSPDTWQFF. The CDR3 coding sequence is TGTGCCAGCAGCCCAGACACCTGGCAGTTCTTC.

The chain is built from TRBV4-3 and TRBJ2-2, with 9 bases aligning to TRBD2. Unmatched junction bases numbered 7, after V lost 0 bases and J lost 2 bases. The germline V gene encodes CDR1 LGHNA and CDR2 YSLEER. The CDR3 consists of 18 residues. CDR3 DNA sequence: TGCGCCAGCAGCCAAGATTTGGCGGGAGGGCCCAACACCGGGGAGCTGTTTTTT. Translated: CASSQDLAGGPNTGELFF.

CDR3 sequence reads: CASSIVRPSGSRRPYNEQFF. Written as DNA, the CDR3 is TGTGCCAGTAGTATAGTTCGCCCTAGCGGGTCCCGTCGCCCCTACAATGAGCAGTTCTTC. This chain joins TRBV19 and TRBJ2-1; 8 bases are a match to TRBD2. With 1 base clipped from V and 2 bases from J, the junction kept 16 bases outside the gene matches. The V gene's germline CDR1 is LNHDA and CDR2 SQIVND (reference sequence). The CDR3 has 20 residues.

There are a few counts of this clone. The CDR3 region has the DNA TGTGCCAGCAGCTGGACAGGGGAAGAGACCCAGTACTTC. Encoded protein: CASSWTGEETQYF. The rearrangement joins TRBV5-4 to TRBJ2-5; 9 bases fit TRBD1. This CDR3 is built from 13 residues. V trimming: 3 bases; J trimming: 3 bases; junction bases outside the gene matches: 0. CDR1 and CDR2 (germline): SGHNT, YYREEE (reference sequence).

This sequence joins TRBV15 and TRBJ2-7; D possibly corresponds to TRBD2 (5 bases). V lost 0 bases, J lost 5 bases, and 11 bases lay in between. Germline loops: CDR1 LNHNV, CDR2 YYDKDF (reference sequence). The CDR3 totals 14 residues. Here the CDR3 reads CATSRDRFGNEQYF. CDR3 coding DNA: TGTGCCACCAGCAGAGATCGTTTCGGGAACGAGCAGTACTTC. The variable domain in full, completed from reference TRBV15 and TRBJ2-7, reads DAMVIQNPRYQVTQFGKPVTLSCSQTLNHNVMYWYQQKSSQAPKLLFHYYDKDFNNEADTPDNFQSRRPNTSFCFLDIRSPGLGDTAMYLCATSRDRFGNEQYFGPGTRLTVT.

The V gene is TRBV24-1, the J gene TRBJ2-3, with a possible D match to TRBD2 (5 bases). V gave up 9 bases and J gave up 2 bases, with 14 bases separating them. Germline CDR1 KGHDR, CDR2 SFDVKD. CDR3 size: 14 residues. The CDR3 is CATSGRGPTDTQYF. DNA for the CDR3: TGTGCCACCTCCGGGCGAGGGCCCACAGATACGCAGTATTTT.

A single count supports this clone. The rearrangement joins TRBV6-6 to TRBJ2-3, with D perhaps matching TRBD1 (6 bases). There are 15 residues in the CDR3. In germline, CDR1 is MNHNY, CDR2 SVGAGI (reference sequence). Trimming removed 1 base at V and 0 bases at J, with 8 bases between. CDR3 sequence reads: CASSYLGASTDTQYF. Written as DNA, the CDR3 is TGTGCCAGCAGTTACTTGGGGGCCAGCACAGATACGCAGTATTTT.

The rearrangement uses TRBV3-1 (or the pseudogene TRBV3-2) and TRBJ2-7; 7 bases map to TRBD1. This CDR3 has 14 amino acids. Germline lookup yields CDR1 LGHDT and CDR2 YNNKEL (reference sequence). The J segment lost 2 bases and the V segment lost 4 bases, leaving 5 bases of the junction unmatched. CDR3 in amino acids: CASSRQGLPYEQYF. CDR3 sequence (DNA): TGTGCCAGCAGCCGACAGGGATTACCCTACGAGCAGTACTTC.

The chain carries TRBV3-1 (or the pseudogene TRBV3-2) and TRBJ2-7, with a possible D match to TRBD2 (6 bases). Germline loops: CDR1 LGHDT, CDR2 YNNKEL (reference sequence). This CDR3 has 14 residues. With 4 bases removed from V and 2 bases from J, the gap between germline ends came to 12 bases. The CDR3 DNA follows: TGTGCCAGCAGCCTCAAGGGACTTACCTACGAGCAGTACTTC. The encoded protein is CASSLKGLTYEQYF.

The chain links TRBV3-1 (or the pseudogene TRBV3-2) to TRBJ2-3; D might be TRBD2 (6 bases). CDR1 is LGHDT and CDR2 is YNNKEL in the germline V gene (reference sequence). This CDR3 comprises 15 residues. Trimming removed 1 base from V and 3 bases from J, with 11 bases in between. The CDR3 region is CASSQGGTSTDTQYF. The DNA for the CDR3 is TGTGCCAGCAGCCAAGGAGGGACTTCGACAGATACGCAGTATTTT.

V usage is TRBV11-2 and J usage is TRBJ2-7; TRBD1 matches at 7 bases. The junction had 5 bases not matched to a gene; V was cut back by 4 bases and J by 5 bases. This CDR3 region has 13 residues. Germline-derived CDR1 and CDR2 are SGHAT and FQNNGV. The CDR3 is CASSSTGVHEQYF. The CDR3 coding sequence is TGTGCCAGCAGCTCTACAGGGGTCCACGAGCAGTACTTC. Variable domain in full (rest from reference TRBV11-2 and TRBJ2-7): EAGVAQSPRYKIIEKRQSVAFWCNPISGHATLYWYQQILGQGPKLLIQFQNNGVVDDSQLPKDRFSAERLKGVDSTLKIQPAKLEDSAVYLCASSSTGVHEQYFGPGTRLTVT.

The rearrangement joins TRBV2 to TRBJ1-6; a weak D match, TRBD1 (6 bases). The CDR3 is 14 residues long. Germline assignment: CDR1 SNHLY and CDR2 FYNNEI. V was trimmed by 6 bases and J by 4 bases, leaving 10 bases between them. The CDR3 spells CASSPGQYNSPLHF. The CDR3, as DNA: TGTGCCAGCAGCCCGGGACAATATAATTCACCCCTCCACTTT.

The rearrangement links TRBV7-2 to TRBJ2-3; tentative D call: TRBD2 (6 bases). Germline V CDR1 and CDR2: SGHTA, FQGNSA. There are 16 residues in the CDR3. The V end was cut by 3 bases, the J end by 4 bases, with 17 bases between. CDR3 loop: CASSFWFGSKADTQYF. CDR3 sequence (DNA): TGTGCCAGCAGCTTTTGGTTCGGGAGCAAGGCAGATACGCAGTATTTT.

A single count supports this clone. V and J are TRBV3-1 (or the pseudogene TRBV3-2) and TRBJ2-1; 11 bases align to TRBD2. V lost 0 bases, J lost 12 bases, and 22 bases stayed unmatched. CDR1 is LGHDT and CDR2 is YNNKEL in the germline V gene (reference sequence). This CDR3 spans 20 amino acids. CDR3 nucleotides: TGTGCCAGCAGCCAAGATAAAAACGAACTAGCGGGAGTTGGTATACATGGGCAGTTCTTC. Translation: CASSQDKNELAGVGIHGQFF.